The 9 T cell receptor beta chains presented below share a single source sample, sequenced in a study of T cells after yellow fever vaccination. TCRdb passed the 5' RACE reads through MiXCR, listing each CDR3 protein once. The sample has some 160,000 distinct CDR3 sequences, approximately 6.8% seen once. Sample: CD4+ T cells sorted from PBMCs, taken around 5 days after the first yellow fever vaccination. These receptors all stem from a man aged 18-30 years who received the YFV17D yellow fever vaccine.

This clonotype has ten or more counts. The chain links TRBV7-2 to TRBJ2-7; D not certain. CDR1 is SGHTA, CDR2 FQGNSA, per germline. The V gene lost 1 base and the J gene lost 0 bases, with 7 bases spanning the gap. The CDR3 is made up of 14 amino acids. CDR3 DNA sequence: TGTGCCAGCAGCTTAGTGGCCAACTCCTACGAGCAGTACGTC. Its translation is CASSLVANSYEQYV.

The chain combines TRBV9 with TRBJ2-3; no definite D call. Germline CDR1 is SGDLS and CDR2 is YYNGEE. The ends were cut back, 0 bases at V and 7 bases at J, with 12 bases in the middle. CDR3 length: 14 residues. The CDR3 loop is CASSVGDPANTQYF. As DNA, the CDR3 is TGTGCCAGCAGCGTAGGAGACCCCGCTAATACGCAGTATTTT.

This clonotype was detected many times. This CDR3 reads CASSQRLGAEAFF. CDR3 coding DNA: TGTGCCAGCAGCCAAAGGTTGGGGGCTGAAGCTTTCTTT. This rearrangement joins TRBV7-2 to TRBJ1-1, with D maybe TRBD1 (5 bases). This CDR3 comprises 13 residues. Germline V gives CDR1 SGHTA, CDR2 FQGNSA. The V gene lost 5 bases and the J gene lost 6 bases, with 13 bases spanning the gap.

Ten or more counts support this clonotype. The CDR3: CASASRGAYSYNEQFF. DNA of the CDR3: TGTGCCAGCGCTAGTCGGGGGGCTTATTCCTACAATGAGCAGTTCTTC. The chain employs TRBV7-2 and TRBJ2-1, with D maybe TRBD2 (7 bases). The V and J ends lost 8 bases and 1 base respectively, with 18 bases between them. This CDR3 is 16 amino acids long. The germline V gene has CDR1 SGHTA and CDR2 FQGNSA.

There are many counts of this clonotype. The rearrangement links TRBV5-1 to TRBJ2-5; TRBD2 aligns across 9 bases. V lost 2 bases, J lost 5 bases, and 7 bases stayed unmatched. Germline V lookup: CDR1 SGHRS, CDR2 YFSETQ. The CDR3 loop spans 15 amino acids. CDR3 DNA sequence: TGCGCCAGCAGCTTTGGGGGACTAGCCCGGGAGACCCAGTACTTC. It translates to CASSFGGLARETQYF.

V gene TRBV5-4 combines with J gene TRBJ2-1; TRBD2 aligns across 11 bases. The germline CDR1 and CDR2 sequences are SGHNT and YYREEE (reference sequence). The CDR3 has 17 residues. Trimming removed 3 bases from V and 3 bases from J; junction bases left unmatched: 8. The CDR3 loop reads CASSSAASGGIYNEQFF. The CDR3 bases are TGTGCCAGCAGCTCGGCGGCTAGCGGGGGGATCTACAATGAGCAGTTCTTC.

This clonotype has ten or more counts. V is TRBV7-3 and J is TRBJ2-6; D unresolved. Germline V lookup: CDR1 SGHTA, CDR2 FQGTGA. This CDR3 is built from 13 residues. The ends were cut back, 6 bases at V and 1 base at J, with 4 bases in the middle. The CDR3 nucleotides read TGTGCCAGCAGGCCTTCTGGGGCCAACGTCCTGACTTTC. Translating gives CASRPSGANVLTF.

This clonotype was counted only a few times. Here the CDR3 DNA reads TGTGCCAGCAGCGTCGGTCGGGGGACCGGTGGTGATACGCAGTATTTT. Translation gives CASSVGRGTGGDTQYF. The chain is built from TRBV9 and TRBJ2-3; D may be TRBD2 (6 bases). Trimming pared 2 bases from V and 6 bases from J, leaving 19 bases between. CDR3 length: 16 amino acids. The germline CDR1 and CDR2 sequences are SGDLS and YYNGEE.

This sequence joins TRBV5-5 and TRBJ2-3; D call uncertain. Between the trimmed V and J ends, which lost 0 bases and 5 bases, there was a span of 13 bases. CDR1 and CDR2 (germline): SGHKS, YYEKEE (reference sequence). The CDR3 runs to 15 residues. In DNA form, the CDR3 reads TGTGCCAGCAGCTTGGCCCTAGTCTTTTTAGATACGCAGTATTTT. Encoded protein: CASSLALVFLDTQYF.